This entry features one TCR beta chain sequence. This entry is derived from a study of shared clonotypes between healthy human individuals. Sequencing was performed with immunoSEQ multiplex PCR; in TCRdb, only in-frame clones are kept and a portion is missing. The table includes 740,000 or so clones, 55% to 85% detected once. The CDR3 loop spans 14 amino acids. Germline V lookup: CDR1 SNHLY, CDR2 FYNNEI. Trimming cost V 4 bases and J 5 bases; bases outside gene matches: 4. The TCR sequence derives from a woman in her twenties or thirties in good health. The sequenced sample was memory CD4+ T cells sorted from blood. Specified subset: CD45RA-negative fraction. V usage is TRBV2 and J usage is TRBJ2-2; 7 bases agree with TRBD1. CDR3 nucleotides: TGTGCCAGCAGTGGGGAACAGGGGACCGGGGAGCTGTTTTTT. Translating gives CASSGEQGTGELFF.